The 21 T cell receptor beta chains below all came from one sample that was sequenced in a study of metastatic and nonmetastatic thyroid tumors. The entire patient cohort was treatment-naive prior to thyroid surgery. TCRdb reprocessed the PCR reads via MiXCR. The sample yields some 7,400 clones, roughly 28% seen once. Sequenced sample: adjacent normal tissue. The receptors here all came from a male donor with papillary thyroid cancer or a benign thyroid nodule (not recorded which). Some clones in this sample may be carry-over from other donors' samples.

This clone is categorized as medium-sized (0.01 to 0.1%). The chain has TRBV20-1 and TRBJ1-2, with 9 positions matching TRBD1. Germline V gene sequence: CDR1 DFQATT, CDR2 SNEGSKA (reference sequence). V was clipped by 5 bases and J by 8 bases; unmatched bases: 18. This CDR3 has 16 residues. The CDR3 here is CSAGGGTGIVLGGYTF. For the CDR3, the DNA is TGCAGTGCTGGAGGCGGGACAGGGATCGTTCTGGGAGGCTACACCTTC.

V is TRBV3-1 and J is TRBJ2-5; TRBD2 matches 7 bases. This CDR3 contains 17 residues. Trimming took 2 bases from V and 7 from J; bases not matched to a gene: 16. Germline CDR1 reads LGHDT; CDR2 reads YNNKEL (reference sequence). CDR3 in amino acids: CASSQTRGRDGKGTQYF. CDR3 in DNA: TGTGCCAGCAGCCAAACTAGAGGGAGGGACGGGAAAGGGACCCAGTACTTC.

The rearrangement joins TRBV20-1 to TRBJ2-1, with 13 bases lining up with TRBD2. V was clipped by 3 bases and J by 2 bases; unmatched bases: 4. CDR3 size: 16 residues. The V gene's germline CDR1 is DFQATT and CDR2 SNEGSKA (reference sequence). The CDR3 DNA is TGCAGTGCTAGGACCGGGACTAGCGGGACCTACAATGAGCAGTTCTTC. It yields the protein CSARTGTSGTYNEQFF.

The chain employs TRBV6-1 and TRBJ2-7; perhaps TRBD2 as D (5 bases). CDR3 length equals 13 residues. CDR1 MNHNS and CDR2 SASEGT come from the germline V gene. V was shortened by 6 bases and J by 2 bases, with 11 bases between the two germline ends. This CDR3 reads CASSPSGTYEQYF. CDR3 nucleotides: TGTGCCAGCAGCCCCAGCGGCACCTACGAGCAGTACTTC.

This clone was counted a single time. The chain has TRBV7-3 and TRBJ2-1; 8 nucleotides line up with TRBD2. With 7 bases clipped from V and 3 bases from J, the junction kept 8 bases outside the gene matches. CDR3 length: 15 amino acids. CDR1 and CDR2 from the germline V gene are SGHTA and FQGTGA. The CDR3 DNA reads TGTGCCAGCATCCTCGGTACTAGCGGCTACAATGAGCAGTTCTTC. It translates to CASILGTSGYNEQFF.

This clone counts as medium-sized. The chain recombines TRBV28 with TRBJ1-2, with no clear D. Germline V gene sequence: CDR1 MDHEN, CDR2 SYDVKM. The V and J ends lost 5 bases and 2 bases respectively, with 18 bases between them. The CDR3 has 16 amino acids. The CDR3: CASSNPAGQRNYGYTF. CDR3 DNA sequence: TGTGCCAGCAGTAATCCGGCCGGGCAACGGAACTATGGCTACACCTTC.

The rearrangement joins TRBV2 to TRBJ2-6; tentative D call: TRBD1 (5 bases). V was cut by 1 base and J by 0 bases, with 16 bases left in between. The CDR3 extends over 19 amino acids. CDR1 is SNHLY, CDR2 FYNNEI, per germline. The CDR3 spells CASSEEGRAFLSGANVLTF. In DNA form, the CDR3 reads TGTGCCAGCAGTGAAGAGGGCAGGGCCTTTCTCTCTGGGGCCAACGTCCTGACTTTC.

The rearrangement uses TRBV28 and TRBJ2-7; 13 positions agree with TRBD2. The CDR3 consists of 17 residues. V was pared by 5 bases and J by 2 bases, with 9 bases of the junction left unmatched. Germline lookup yields CDR1 MDHEN and CDR2 SYDVKM. Here the CDR3 DNA reads TGTGCCAGCAGTACTGGACTAGCGGGAGTAGAGACCTACGAGCAGTACTTC. Its protein is CASSTGLAGVETYEQYF.

This clone was counted between two and nine times. This may stem from a read error, because a much larger clone lies one nucleotide away. This specimen includes other DNA sequences encoding the same CDR3. The gene calls are TRBV6-1 and TRBJ1-2, with 7 bases identical to TRBD1. CDR3 size: 14 residues. Germline V lookup: CDR1 MNHNS, CDR2 SASEGT. DNA of the CDR3: TGTGCCAGCAGCCGAGCCGACAGGGCGGGGGGCTACACATTC. Residues: CASSRADRAGGYTF.

This clone was recorded a few times. The V call is TRBV6-1, the J call TRBJ2-1; D is possibly TRBD1 (5 bases). There are 15 residues in the CDR3. V lost 6 bases and J 0 bases, leaving 12 bases between the germline ends. The V gene's germline CDR1 is MNHNS and CDR2 SASEGT. CDR3 protein: CASSIQGDSYNEQFF. The CDR3, as DNA: TGTGCCAGCAGCATCCAGGGCGACTCCTACAATGAGCAGTTCTTC.

This chain links TRBV20-1 with TRBJ2-7; tentative D call: TRBD1 (5 bases). This CDR3 has 13 residues. V dropped 6 bases and J dropped 3 bases, with 15 bases sitting between them. Germline assignment: CDR1 DFQATT and CDR2 SNEGSKA (reference sequence). The CDR3 protein is CSAAGLEYYEQYF. The DNA of the CDR3 is TGCAGTGCCGCAGGGTTGGAATACTACGAGCAGTACTTC.

The gene calls are TRBV27 and TRBJ1-4; D gene ambiguous. CDR3 size: 17 residues. Germline lookup yields CDR1 MNHEY and CDR2 SMNVEV (reference sequence). Trimming pared 2 bases from V and 0 bases from J, leaving 13 bases between. CDR3 in amino acids: CASSLVPQTATNEKLFF. CDR3 nucleotide sequence: TGTGCCAGCAGTTTAGTCCCACAAACGGCAACTAATGAAAAACTGTTTTTT.

Sample share makes this clone medium-sized. The chain is built from TRBV5-1 and TRBJ2-7; 9 bases align to TRBD2. Germline trimming cut 4 bases from V and 5 bases from J; bases unmatched to any gene: 1. This CDR3 is 12 amino acids long. Germline-derived CDR1 and CDR2 are SGHRS and YFSETQ. This CDR3 is CASSERGDEQYF. The DNA of the CDR3 is TGCGCCAGCAGCGAGCGGGGGGACGAGCAGTACTTC.

This clone is labeled medium-sized (0.01 to 0.1%). The chain joins TRBV6-4 to TRBJ2-2; TRBD1 aligns across 7 bases. After removal of 0 bases from V and 6 bases from J, the junction contained 1 base not matched to a gene. CDR3 length: 14 amino acids. Germline V gene sequence: CDR1 MRHNA, CDR2 SNTAGT. CDR3 nucleotide sequence: TGTGCCAGCAGTGACTCCGACAGGGCCGGGGAGCTGTTTTTT. Translated, it gives CASSDSDRAGELFF.

This clone is deemed medium-sized. The identical CDR3 is also encoded by other nucleotide sequences in the sample. This rearrangement joins TRBV20-1 to TRBJ2-5; no definite D call. Germline values: CDR1 DFQATT, CDR2 SNEGSKA (reference sequence). CDR3 length equals 11 residues. V was pared by 5 bases and J by 0 bases, with 4 bases between. The chain's CDR3 is CSAQYQETQYF. The CDR3 nucleotides are TGCAGTGCTCAGTACCAAGAGACCCAGTACTTC.

To note about this clone: Because the CDR3 is missing its conserved closing phenylalanine or tryptophan, this is likely a read error. This rearrangement joins TRBV6-2 or TRBV6-3 to TRBJ1-2; no firm D call. Germline V CDR1 and CDR2: MNHEY, SVGEGT. CDR3 length: 14 residues. This CDR3 is CARLCWAGDYGYTY. Here the CDR3 DNA reads TGTGCCAGGTTATGTTGGGCAGGCGACTATGGATACACCTAC.

This sequence joins TRBV5-1 and TRBJ2-2; D remains unclear. The CDR3 length is 15 residues. Germline loops: CDR1 SGHRS, CDR2 YFSETQ. Trimming cost V 4 bases and J 4 bases, with 14 bases left between them. This chain's CDR3 is CASSPSTDGTGELFF. In DNA, the CDR3 is TGCGCCAGCAGCCCTAGTACCGATGGCACCGGGGAGCTGTTTTTT.

This clone is termed medium-sized. The rearrangement uses TRBV12-3 or TRBV12-4 and TRBJ2-4; no clear D. The CDR3 runs to 15 residues. Trimming shortened V by 3 bases and J by 1 base, and 10 bases separated the two germline ends. The CDR3 nucleotides are TGTGCCAGCAGTTTTAACAAATTTGCCAAAAACATTCAGTACTTC. Its translation: CASSFNKFAKNIQYF.

The table lists this clone with a few counts. Sequence at one end of the junction differs from germline and may be a read error. The gene calls are TRBV28 and TRBJ1-5; maybe TRBD1 (5 bases). The CDR3 covers 15 residues. The germline V gene encodes CDR1 MDHEN and CDR2 SYDVKM. The CDR3 sequence is CASSRSGSANRPQHF. The DNA for the CDR3 is TGTGCCAGCAGTCGATCAGGGTCTGCCAATCGGCCCCAGCATTTT. Supplemented by reference TRBV28 and TRBJ1-5, the full variable domain reads DVKVTQSSRYLVKRTGEKVFLECVQDMDHENMFWYRQDPGLGLRLIYFSYDVKMKEKGDIPEGYSVSREKKERFSLILESASTNQTSMYLCASSRSGSANRPQHFGDGTRLSIL.

A few counts support this clone. The chain carries TRBV10-2 and TRBJ2-5, with 7 bases aligning to TRBD2. The CDR3 consists of 14 residues. CDR1 and CDR2 from the germline V gene are WSHSY and SAAADI. V lost 4 bases to trimming and J lost 2 bases; unmatched junction nucleotides: 4. In nucleotides, the CDR3 is TGCGCCAGCAGTGCGGGGGGACGTCAAGAGACCCAGTACTTC. Its translation is CASSAGGRQETQYF.

The chain recombines TRBV5-1 with TRBJ2-1; maybe TRBD1 (6 bases). The V end was cut by 1 base, the J end by 4 bases, with 15 bases between. CDR3 length equals 16 residues. Germline V gene sequence: CDR1 SGHRS, CDR2 YFSETQ. The CDR3 is CASSLLGRGEYNEQFF. In DNA, the CDR3 is TGCGCCAGCAGCTTGTTAGGCAGGGGAGAGTACAATGAGCAGTTCTTC.